The clone carrying this TCR beta chain came up a few times. The V and J ends lost 7 bases and 5 bases respectively, with 11 bases between them. The CDR3 contains 12 residues. Germline CDR1 reads ENHRY; CDR2 reads SYGVKD. This specimen belongs to a study of shared clonotypes between healthy human individuals. Healthy HIV-negative adults without recent acute infections or vaccinations served as donors. The input for sorted-subset replicate PCRs was approximately 200 ng DNA, 25,000 to 35,000 T cell genomes. TCRdb's table, derived via immunoSEQ multiplex PCR, lists solely in-frame clones and lacks some. The table includes about 2,500,000 clones, more than 90% detected once.

The receptor's source is a young man in good health. The sequenced sample consisted of naive CD4+ T cells sorted from blood. The subset was: CD45RA+ positively selected. The chain combines TRBV10-3 with TRBJ1-1; possible D gene TRBD1, 5 bases. CDR3 residues: CAITGGETEAFF. The CDR3 nucleotides are TGTGCCATCACTGGGGGTGAGACTGAAGCTTTCTTT.